One sample yielded the 10 T cell receptor beta chains listed below, sequenced in a study of blood T cell repertoires in COVID-19. Sequencing used immunoSEQ multiplex PCR; TCRdb keeps in-frame clones, though not all of them. The table shows some 98,000 clones, with about 80% occurring only once. Sequencing was carried out using peripheral blood. The receptors originated from a human donor in a cohort sampled during active COVID-19.

The chain carries TRBV6-5 and TRBJ2-2; perhaps TRBD2 as D (5 bases). The CDR3 is 14 amino acids. CDR1 is MNHEY, CDR2 SVGAGI, per germline. V was shortened by 0 bases and J by 16 bases, with 18 bases between the two germline ends. The CDR3 loop reads CASSYSRGGSGQFF. In nucleotides, the CDR3 is TGTGCCAGCAGTTACTCCCGAGGAGGTTCGGGTCAGTTTTTT.

The V gene is TRBV10-3, the J gene TRBJ2-3, with D possibly matching TRBD1 (5 bases). The CDR3 totals 16 residues. V was pared by 0 bases and J by 0 bases, with 10 bases between. CDR1 ENHRY and CDR2 SYGVKD come from the germline V gene. This chain's CDR3 is CAISESETVSTDTQYF. CDR3 bases: TGTGCCATCAGTGAGTCCGAGACAGTTAGCACAGATACGCAGTATTTT.

This clone was recorded once. The chain uses TRBV28 and TRBJ2-5, with 7 bases fitting TRBD1. With V trimmed by 8 bases and J by 5 bases, 11 bases remained unmatched. Germline CDR1 MDHEN, CDR2 SYDVKM. There are 14 residues in the CDR3. DNA for the CDR3: TGTGCCAGCCGCAATACCGACAGGGCGGAGACCCAGTACTTC. It specifies CASRNTDRAETQYF.

The chain recombines TRBV5-4 with TRBJ2-7, with D unclear. Trimming removed 3 bases at V and 2 bases at J, with 15 bases between. This CDR3 region has 15 residues. Germline loops: CDR1 SGHNT, CDR2 YYREEE (reference sequence). CDR3 sequence reads: CASSSELKAAYEQYF. In nucleotides, the CDR3 is TGTGCCAGCAGCTCCGAACTAAAGGCAGCCTACGAGCAGTACTTC. Drawing the rest from reference TRBV5-4 and TRBJ2-7, the complete variable domain is ETGVTQSPTHLIKTRGQQVTLRCSSQSGHNTVSWYQQALGQGPQFIFQYYREEENGRGNFPPRFSGLQFPNYSSELNVNALELDDSALYLCASSSELKAAYEQYFGPGTRLTVT.

On this clone: The identical CDR3 is also encoded by other nucleotide sequences in the sample. This chain links TRBV5-1 with TRBJ1-5; D perhaps matches TRBD1 (6 bases). Deletions cut 0 bases from V and 5 bases from J, with 6 bases between. There are 13 residues in the CDR3. Germline CDR1 reads SGHRS; CDR2 reads YFSETQ. The CDR3 protein is CASSLGQDQPQHF. For the CDR3, the DNA is TGCGCCAGCAGCTTGGGACAGGATCAGCCCCAGCATTTT.

This clone turned up a few times. J is TRBJ2-7 and V is TRBV18; 7 bases are a match to TRBD1. The CDR3 spans 16 residues. V dropped 1 base and J dropped 2; count of bases not matched to a gene: 8. Germline V lookup: CDR1 KGHSH, CDR2 LQKENI. CDR3 protein: CASSPQREGQTYEQYF. For the CDR3, the DNA is TGTGCCAGCTCACCACAGAGAGAGGGACAGACCTACGAGCAGTACTTC.

The chain carries TRBV30 and TRBJ2-3, with 10 positions matching TRBD1. The ends lost 3 bases at V and 4 bases at J; junction bases unmatched: 10. The CDR3 has 16 residues. Germline CDR1 and CDR2: GTSNPN and SVGIG (reference sequence). The CDR3, as DNA: TGTGCCTGGAGCGCGGGACAGGGGACGTGGGCAGATACGCAGTATTTT. Translating it yields CAWSAGQGTWADTQYF.

The chain links TRBV5-6 to TRBJ1-6, with a tentative D call TRBD1 (6 bases). V lost 6 bases and J lost 7, with 14 bases in between. Germline V gives CDR1 SGHDT, CDR2 YYEEEE. This CDR3 is 14 amino acids long. The CDR3 bases are TGTGCCAGCACCCTGTGGGGGGGCAATTCACCCCTCCACTTT. Protein sequence: CASTLWGGNSPLHF.

This rearrangement joins TRBV6-5 to TRBJ2-7; D might be TRBD2 (6 bases). The CDR3 runs 15 residues. Germline CDR1 is MNHEY and CDR2 is SVGAGI. V lost 3 bases and J 0 bases, leaving 12 bases between the germline ends. The chain's CDR3 is CASSYTRGSSYEQYF. In DNA form, the CDR3 reads TGTGCCAGCAGTTATACGCGGGGAAGCTCCTACGAGCAGTACTTC.

V and J are TRBV10-1 and TRBJ1-6, with 10 bases lining up with TRBD1. With 8 bases clipped from V and 5 bases from J, the junction kept 6 bases outside the gene matches. Germline V lookup: CDR1 WNHNN, CDR2 SYGVQD (reference sequence). The CDR3 runs to 15 residues. The DNA of the CDR3 is TGCGCCAGCGGAGGGACAGGGGAGGATAATTCACCCCTCCACTTT. This gives the protein CASGGTGEDNSPLHF.